Listed below are T cell receptor beta chains from one sample, sequenced in a study of blood T cell repertoires in COVID-19. TCRdb's table, derived via immunoSEQ multiplex PCR, lists solely in-frame clones and lacks some. The sample carries 200,000 to 250,000 clones, about 90% recorded once. The specimen was peripheral blood. Receptor source: a man younger than 30 with active or convalescent COVID-19. CDR3s include the opening cysteine and the closing phenylalanine or tryptophan. The D gene is left open where the match is weak. The size entry is marked missing in some rows and otherwise reads once, few, many or a size class.

J,D,size,V,CDR3,DNA
TRBJ2-1,-,-,TRBV2,CASRQAPGTGIYNEQFF,TGTGCCAGCAGACAAGCGCCCGGGACTGGGATCTACAATGAGCAGTTCTTC
TRBJ1-5,TRBD1,-,TRBV19,CASSIGRGPNQPQHF,TGTGCCAGTAGTATAGGCAGGGGGCCGAATCAGCCCCAGCATTTT
TRBJ1-2,-,-,TRBV28,CASSPLLRGLGGGYTF,TGTGCCAGCAGTCCCCTCCTCCGAGGGCTGGGTGGTGGCTACACCTTC
TRBJ1-3,TRBD1,-,TRBV4-2,CASSQVPGRGQGSSDTIYF,TGTGCCAGCAGCCAAGTCCCAGGCAGGGGACAGGGAAGTTCGGACACCATATATTTT
TRBJ2-7,TRBD2,-,TRBV12-5,CASGLARGGLAGAYEQYF,TGTGCTAGTGGTTTGGCAAGAGGGGGACTAGCGGGAGCCTACGAGCAGTACTTC
TRBJ1-1,-,-,TRBV18,CASQTSGTNTEAFF,TGTGCCAGCCAAACGTCAGGAACGAACACTGAAGCTTTCTTT
TRBJ2-7,TRBD2,-,TRBV3-1/TRBV3-2,CASSRGTSGSKPYEQYF,TGTGCCAGCAGCCGAGGGACTAGCGGGTCTAAGCCCTACGAGCAGTACTTC
TRBJ1-2,-,few,TRBV10-1,CASSEGGGYGYTF,TGCGCCAGCAGTGAGGGAGGCGGCTATGGCTACACCTTC
TRBJ2-3,-,-,TRBV7-2,CASSVQTRSTTDTQYF,TGTGCCAGCAGCGTACAGACTAGATCTACCACAGATACGCAGTATTTT
TRBJ2-7,-,-,TRBV5-1,CASSLVGGFVYEQYF,TGCGCCAGCAGCTTGGTCGGAGGATTTGTCTACGAGCAGTACTTC
TRBJ2-3,TRBD1,few,TRBV5-1,CASSSGQGVEDTQYF,TGCGCCAGCAGCTCGGGACAGGGGGTGGAAGATACGCAGTATTTT
TRBJ1-1,TRBD1,-,TRBV4-2,CASSQEQRTGENTEAFF,TGTGCCAGCAGCCAAGAGCAGAGGACAGGGGAGAACACTGAAGCTTTCTTT
TRBJ2-1,TRBD2,-,TRBV5-1,CASSLGGTSGSEQFF,TGCGCCAGCAGCTTGGGAGGGACTAGTGGTAGTGAGCAGTTCTTC
TRBJ1-1,-,-,TRBV12-5,CASGLAHEAFF,TGTGCTAGTGGTTTGGCCCATGAAGCTTTCTTT
TRBJ1-5,-,few,TRBV19,CASSADRNQPQHF,TGTGCCAGTAGTGCGGACAGAAATCAGCCCCAGCATTTT
TRBJ1-1,-,-,TRBV7-9,CASSLASGIEAFF,TGTGCCAGCAGCTTAGCGTCCGGGATTGAAGCTTTCTTT
TRBJ1-4,-,few,TRBV4-3,CASSQDTAPLNEKLFF,TGCGCCAGCAGCCAAGATACCGCCCCACTCAATGAAAAACTGTTTTTT
TRBJ2-3,-,-,TRBV5-4,CASSPEYADTQYF,TGTGCCAGCAGCCCTGAGTATGCAGATACGCAGTATTTT
TRBJ2-2,-,-,TRBV7-2,CASSLGQATGELFF,TGTGCCAGCAGCCTGGGGCAGGCCACCGGGGAGCTGTTTTTT
TRBJ1-3,TRBD1,-,TRBV19,CASSIVTGGLSGNTIYF,TGTGCCAGTAGTATTGTGACAGGGGGACTCTCTGGAAACACCATATATTTT
TRBJ2-7,-,-,TRBV6-6,CASSLQGSYEQYF,TGTGCCAGCAGTTTACAGGGATCCTACGAGCAGTACTTC
TRBJ1-6,-,-,TRBV27,CASSLGAVDNSPLHF,TGTGCCAGCAGTTTAGGGGCGGTGGATAATTCACCCCTCCACTTT
TRBJ1-2,TRBD1,-,TRBV28,CASSPSFLQGSHGYTF,TGTGCCAGCAGTCCTTCATTTTTACAGGGGTCTCATGGCTACACCTTC
TRBJ2-1,TRBD2,-,TRBV27,CASSVTSQRVGEQFF,TGTGCCAGCAGTGTGACTAGCCAGCGCGTAGGTGAGCAGTTCTTC
TRBJ2-7,TRBD2,-,TRBV9,CASSSDGGDYEQYF,TGTGCCAGCAGCTCTGACGGGGGGGACTACGAGCAGTACTTC
TRBJ1-1,-,-,TRBV7-9,CASSLVPGRGGNTEAFF,TGTGCCAGCAGCTTAGTTCCGGGCAGGGGTGGGAACACTGAAGCTTTCTTT
TRBJ1-3,-,-,TRBV7-9,CASSPSSGNTIYF,TGTGCCAGCAGCCCGAGCTCTGGAAACACCATATATTTT
TRBJ1-1,TRBD1,-,TRBV19,CASDDRATEAFF,TGTGCCAGCGATGACAGGGCAACTGAAGCTTTCTTT
TRBJ2-2,-,-,TRBV11-3,CASSSTGDYGELFF,TGTGCCAGCAGCTCGACAGGGGACTACGGGGAGCTGTTTTTT
TRBJ1-5,-,-,TRBV28,CASSLYRVSNQPQHF,TGTGCCAGCAGTTTATACAGGGTGAGCAATCAGCCCCAGCATTTT
TRBJ1-5,-,-,TRBV9,CASSVGTLDQPQHF,TGTGCCAGCAGCGTAGGAACTTTAGATCAGCCCCAGCATTTT
TRBJ2-1,-,-,TRBV30,CAWRSNRVDEQFF,TGTGCCTGGAGGAGTAACAGGGTCGATGAGCAGTTCTTC
TRBJ1-1,-,-,TRBV5-1,CASLREGNTEAFF,TGCGCCAGCCTCCGGGAAGGGAACACTGAAGCTTTCTTT
TRBJ1-3,-,-,TRBV28,CASRSAGLRTSGNTIYF,TGTGCCAGCAGATCAGCGGGACTCCGGACCTCTGGAAACACCATATATTTT
TRBJ1-5,TRBD1,-,TRBV19,CASSTPDRGNNQPQHF,TGTGCCAGTAGTACCCCTGACAGGGGTAATAATCAGCCCCAGCATTTT
TRBJ1-5,TRBD1,-,TRBV5-1,CASSPGQGVGGNQPQHF,TGCGCCAGCAGCCCAGGACAGGGGGTAGGGGGCAATCAGCCCCAGCATTTT
TRBJ2-1,-,-,TRBV19,CASSVPAYNEQFF,TGTGCCAGTTCGGTCCCCGCCTACAATGAGCAGTTCTTC
TRBJ2-7,TRBD2,-,TRBV28,CASSLGGGIGYEQYF,TGTGCCAGCAGTTTAGGCGGGGGTATTGGCTACGAGCAGTACTTC
TRBJ2-7,-,-,TRBV5-1,CASSLGGGTVEQYF,TGCGCCAGCAGCTTGGGTGGCGGGACGGTCGAGCAGTACTTC
TRBJ1-6,TRBD1,once,TRBV6-1,CASSEETGYNSPLHF,TGTGCCAGCAGTGAAGAGACAGGGTATAATTCACCCCTCCACTTT
TRBJ2-3,TRBD2,-,TRBV27,CASSLLLAGGDTDTQYF,TGTGCCAGCAGTTTATTGCTAGCGGGAGGTGATACAGATACGCAGTATTTT
TRBJ2-1,-,-,TRBV5-6,CASSLDSTYWQFF,TGTGCCAGCAGCCTCGACAGTACGTACTGGCAGTTCTTC
TRBJ2-7,TRBD1,-,TRBV6-2/TRBV6-3,CASSFTPSGGSVQYF,TGTGCCAGCAGTTTCACGCCCTCAGGGGGCTCAGTGCAGTACTTC
TRBJ2-7,TRBD1,-,TRBV18,CASSPGQNSYEQYF,TGTGCCAGCTCACCGGGACAGAACTCCTACGAGCAGTACTTC
TRBJ1-5,-,-,TRBV19,CASRLRAVQPQHF,TGTGCCAGTAGGCTCAGGGCGGTTCAGCCCCAGCATTTT
TRBJ2-7,TRBD2,-,TRBV14,CASSQGDYIIYEQYF,TGTGCCAGCAGCCAAGGGGACTATATTATCTACGAGCAGTACTTC
TRBJ2-6,TRBD1,few,TRBV27,CATLRDRVVWANVLTF,TGTGCCACCCTCCGGGACAGGGTGGTCTGGGCCAACGTCCTGACTTTC
TRBJ2-7,TRBD1,-,TRBV7-9,CASSLAIGQGLDEQYF,TGTGCCAGCAGCTTAGCAATCGGACAGGGGCTCGACGAGCAGTACTTC
TRBJ2-1,TRBD1,-,TRBV19,CASSNDRGNEQFF,TGTGCCAGTAGTAATGACAGGGGAAATGAGCAGTTCTTC
TRBJ2-2,-,many,TRBV19,CASSLNTRGTGELFF,TGTGCCAGTAGTCTCAATACGCGAGGCACCGGGGAGCTGTTTTTT
TRBJ2-1,TRBD2,-,TRBV4-1,CASSQTSGWNNEQFF,TGCGCCAGCAGCCAGACTAGCGGGTGGAACAATGAGCAGTTCTTC
TRBJ1-2,TRBD1,-,TRBV7-2,CASSSGQGSIYGYTF,TGTGCCAGCAGCTCAGGACAGGGGTCTATCTATGGCTACACCTTC
TRBJ2-5,TRBD2,-,TRBV18,CASSKGLAGETQYF,TGTGCCAGCTCAAAGGGACTAGCGGGAGAGACCCAGTACTTC
TRBJ2-7,TRBD1,-,TRBV7-9,CASSSGTGSYEQYF,TGTGCCAGCAGCTCCGGGACAGGGTCCTACGAGCAGTACTTC
TRBJ2-3,TRBD2,-,TRBV19,CASMPSGRWDTDTQYF,TGTGCCAGTATGCCTAGCGGGAGGTGGGACACAGATACGCAGTATTTT